This T cell receptor beta chain is from a study of blood T cells in healthy people across ages (dated by TCRdb to the mid-2010s). Regarding the research as a whole: In model experiments, template switching captured roughly one uniquely barcoded TCR beta cDNA molecule for every two T cells. To track age-related changes in TCR beta repertoire diversity, the study relied on deep sequencing normalized with unique cDNA molecular identifiers. Donors were grouped into four age groups: young (average 16 years), middle-aged (about 40), aged (approximately 58) and long-lived (around 80). To avoid experimental bias, donors of different ages were spread randomly across the sequencing lanes. For two donors (one aged 18 to 30 and one aged 80 or older), the study analyzed two additional independent replicas of 1 million unique cDNA reads from the same blood draw. Overall results and qualifications from the work: Observed TCR beta diversity per million T cells fell roughly linearly with age, and a significant reduction was already apparent by age roughly 41. Total diversity estimates from one million sequenced T cells were considered lower bounds and underestimates. There was a strong correlation between observed TCR beta diversity and the percentage of naive T cells measured by flow cytometry. The long-lived group showed more naive CD4+ T cells, fewer expanded clones and increased TCR diversity than the aged group, suggesting age selection. The CMV infection status of donors was not known, potentially confounding age-related changes in expanded clonotypes. Since profiling was done on bulk unsorted PBMCs, naive and antigen-experienced compartments could not be conclusively compared.

As concerns this clonotype: No cognate antigen has been identified for it. Base qualities are not at hand, and no much larger clone is one base apart.

The roughly 37 donors, aged about 6 to 100 years, were systemically healthy Caucasian individuals from Russia. Each donor gave around 9.5 milliliters of peripheral blood, collected into EDTA-treated Vacutainer tubes. Ficoll-Paque density-gradient centrifugation was used to isolate PBMCs, with at least 6 million per sample. Total RNA was extracted from PBMCs with Trizol reagent, with at least 6 micrograms obtained per sample. The percentages of naive CD45RAhigh/CD27high T cells were determined by flow cytometry on a PBMC aliquot from every donor. The CDR3 holds 17 amino acids from the cysteine to the phenylalanine. Only CDR3 DNA is held: 51 bases, read in frame from base 1. Per the germline V gene, MGHDK is the CDR1 and SYGVNS is the CDR2. Relative to germline, V is missing 0 bases and J is missing 8 bases, with 8 bases of the junction outside any gene match. To prepare the library, 5' RACE was applied. Sequencing used an Illumina HiSeq 2500. A second about 7 to 12 cycle PCR used a sample-barcoded 5' primer and a J-beta primer mix. A template-switch 5' adaptor carrying 12 random nucleotides introduced a unique molecular identifier onto each TCR beta cDNA molecule. Each sample yielded at least 2.5 million CDR3-containing paired-end reads. All of the RNA was converted into first-strand cDNA using the Mint cDNA synthesis kit, with a TRBC-specific oligonucleotide serving as the primer. Following uracil-DNA glycosylase treatment, all cDNA underwent a first 18-cycle PCR with the universal primers M1SS and BC2_uni_R. Per the source publication's procedure: For normalization, 1 million high-quality reads were randomly selected from each sample, with every read carrying a distinct molecular identifier. Instead of being binned into consensus sequences, reads that shared molecular identifiers were thrown out. CDR3 identification, clonotype clustering and error correction used MiTCR with a Q25 quality threshold and the strictest error-elimination algorithm. A nonparametric unseen species model with Euler transformation was used to estimate lower-bound total TCR beta diversity. TCRdb trimmed public reads at Q25 via fastp, called clones via MiXCR and kept in-frame beta chains. A single entry per CDR3 protein holds the most common genes and DNA from its merged rows. The V and J calls shown here were made by TCRdb, not taken from the authors' results. For this sample there are hundreds of thousands of distinct CDR3 sequences; around 43% appear just once. 25% to 35% of the sample goes to the ten largest clones.

The sample comprised blood. Recombination connected TRBV25-1 to TRBJ2-1; a stretch of 12 junction bases matches TRBD2. This sequence was found in an older man in good health. The CDR3 region has the sequence CASSEYRLAGGPYEQFF. The DNA is as follows: TGTGCCAGCAGTGAATATCGGCTAGCGGGAGGGCCATATGAGCAGTTCTTC.